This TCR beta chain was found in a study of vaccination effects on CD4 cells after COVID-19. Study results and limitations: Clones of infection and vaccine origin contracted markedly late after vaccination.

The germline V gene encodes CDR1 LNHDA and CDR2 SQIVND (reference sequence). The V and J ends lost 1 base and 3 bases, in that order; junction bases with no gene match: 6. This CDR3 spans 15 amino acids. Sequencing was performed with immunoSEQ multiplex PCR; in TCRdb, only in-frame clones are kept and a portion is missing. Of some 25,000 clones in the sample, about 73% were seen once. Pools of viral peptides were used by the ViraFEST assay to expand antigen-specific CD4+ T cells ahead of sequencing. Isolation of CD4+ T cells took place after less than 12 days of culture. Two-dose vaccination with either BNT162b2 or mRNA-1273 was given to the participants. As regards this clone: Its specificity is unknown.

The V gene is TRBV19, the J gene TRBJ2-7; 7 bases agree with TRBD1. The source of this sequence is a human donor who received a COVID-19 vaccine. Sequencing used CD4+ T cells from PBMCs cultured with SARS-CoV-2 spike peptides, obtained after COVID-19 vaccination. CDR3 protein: CASSIAPGQNYEQYF. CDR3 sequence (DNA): TGTGCCAGTAGTATAGCCCCGGGACAGAACTACGAGCAGTACTTC.